This entry concerns a single TCR beta chain. Germline CDR1 reads SGHAT; CDR2 reads FQNNGV. There are 12 residues in the CDR3. Trimming removed 6 bases from V and 3 bases from J, with 7 bases in between. This record belongs to a study of human T cells and chemical hapten exposure. TCRdb re-analysed the RACE reads in MiXCR, keeping a single row per CDR3 protein. In the table there are over 85,000 distinct CDR3 sequences, around 12% of which are singletons. Regarding time point: patch test 1, 2 weeks after DPC sensitization. Treatment noted: therapeutic diphenylcyclopropenone sensitization with weekly scalp DPC.

Sequenced material: whole blood, taken in connection with sensitization to the hapten diphenylcyclopropenone (DPC). The chain combines TRBV11-2 with TRBJ2-3, with D hard to call. The receptor was derived from a woman aged 40-49 years with alopecia areata. Some clones in this sample may be carry-over from other donors' samples. The CDR3 DNA reads as TGTGCCAGCAGTGCCTATACAGATACGCAGTATTTT. It codes for CASSAYTDTQYF.